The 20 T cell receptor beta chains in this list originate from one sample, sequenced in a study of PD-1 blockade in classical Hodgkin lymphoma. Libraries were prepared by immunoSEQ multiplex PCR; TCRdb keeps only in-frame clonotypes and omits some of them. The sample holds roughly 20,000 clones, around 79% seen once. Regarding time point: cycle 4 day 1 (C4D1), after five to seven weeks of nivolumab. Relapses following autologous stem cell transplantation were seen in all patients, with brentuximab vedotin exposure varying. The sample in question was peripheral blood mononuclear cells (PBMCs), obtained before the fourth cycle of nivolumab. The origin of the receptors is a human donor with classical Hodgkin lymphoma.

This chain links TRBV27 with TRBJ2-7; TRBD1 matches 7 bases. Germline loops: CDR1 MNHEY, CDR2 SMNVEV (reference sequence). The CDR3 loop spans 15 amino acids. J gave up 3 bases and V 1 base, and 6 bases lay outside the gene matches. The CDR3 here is CASSLLGTEGYEQYF. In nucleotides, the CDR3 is TGTGCCAGCAGTTTATTGGGGACAGAGGGCTACGAGCAGTACTTC.

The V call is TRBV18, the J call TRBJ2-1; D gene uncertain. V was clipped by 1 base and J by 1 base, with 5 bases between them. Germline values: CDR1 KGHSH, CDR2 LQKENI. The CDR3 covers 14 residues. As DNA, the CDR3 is TGTGCCAGCTCACCACTAGGTTCCTACAATGAGCAGTTCTTC. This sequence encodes CASSPLGSYNEQFF.

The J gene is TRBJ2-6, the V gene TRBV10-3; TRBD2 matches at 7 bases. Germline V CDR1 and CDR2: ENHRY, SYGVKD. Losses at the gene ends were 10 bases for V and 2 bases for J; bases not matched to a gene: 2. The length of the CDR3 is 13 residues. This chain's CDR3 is CATREAGANVLTF. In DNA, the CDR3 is TGTGCCACCCGGGAGGCTGGGGCCAACGTCCTGACTTTC.

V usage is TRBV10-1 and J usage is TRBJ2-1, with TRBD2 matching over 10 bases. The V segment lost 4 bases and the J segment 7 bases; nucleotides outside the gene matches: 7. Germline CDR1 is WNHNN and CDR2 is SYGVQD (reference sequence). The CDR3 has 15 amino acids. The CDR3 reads CASSARSSGRNEQFF. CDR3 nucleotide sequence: TGCGCCAGCAGTGCTCGCAGTAGCGGGAGGAATGAGCAGTTCTTC.

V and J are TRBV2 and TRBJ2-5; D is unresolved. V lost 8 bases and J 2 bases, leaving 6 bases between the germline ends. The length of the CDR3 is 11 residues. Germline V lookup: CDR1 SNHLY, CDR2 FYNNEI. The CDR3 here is CASAVQETQYF. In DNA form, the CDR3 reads TGTGCCAGCGCCGTTCAAGAGACCCAGTACTTC.

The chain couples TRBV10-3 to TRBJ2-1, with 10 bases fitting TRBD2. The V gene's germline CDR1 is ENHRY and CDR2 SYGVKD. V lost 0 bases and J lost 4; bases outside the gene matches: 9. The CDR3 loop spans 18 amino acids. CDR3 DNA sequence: TGTGCCATCAGTGAGTCGATCCTAGCGGGGGCTGATTACAATGAGCAGTTCTTC. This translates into CAISESILAGADYNEQFF.

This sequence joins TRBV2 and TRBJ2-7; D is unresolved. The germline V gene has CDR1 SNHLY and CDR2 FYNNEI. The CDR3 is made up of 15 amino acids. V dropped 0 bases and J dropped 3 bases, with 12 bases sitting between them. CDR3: CASSEAGGFNYEQYF. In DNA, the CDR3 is TGTGCCAGCAGTGAAGCGGGCGGATTCAACTACGAGCAGTACTTC.

The CDR3 region has the DNA TGTGCCAGCTCTAAACAGGGCGATACGCAGTATTTT. Encoded protein: CASSKQGDTQYF. V usage is TRBV18 and J usage is TRBJ2-3; a possible D gene is TRBD1 (6 bases). V was pared by 6 bases and J by 6 bases, with 10 bases between. The CDR3 sequence is 12 residues long. From germline, CDR1 is KGHSH and CDR2 LQKENI.

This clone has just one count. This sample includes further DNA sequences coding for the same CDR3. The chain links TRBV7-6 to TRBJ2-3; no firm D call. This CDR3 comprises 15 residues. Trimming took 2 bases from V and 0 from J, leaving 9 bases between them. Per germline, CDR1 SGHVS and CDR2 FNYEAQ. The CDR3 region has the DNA TGTGCCAGCAGCTTACGTGCGGCTAGCACAGATACGCAGTATTTT. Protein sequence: CASSLRAASTDTQYF.

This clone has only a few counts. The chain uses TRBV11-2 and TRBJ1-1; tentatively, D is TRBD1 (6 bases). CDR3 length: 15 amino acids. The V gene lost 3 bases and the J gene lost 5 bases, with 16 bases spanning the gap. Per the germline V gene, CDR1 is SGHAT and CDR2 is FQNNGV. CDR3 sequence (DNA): TGTGCCAGCAGCTTTGCAGGGGCCCAGGGAACTGAAGCTTTCTTT. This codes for CASSFAGAQGTEAFF. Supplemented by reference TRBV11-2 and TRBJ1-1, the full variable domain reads EAGVAQSPRYKIIEKRQSVAFWCNPISGHATLYWYQQILGQGPKLLIQFQNNGVVDDSQLPKDRFSAERLKGVDSTLKIQPAKLEDSAVYLCASSFAGAQGTEAFFGQGTRLTVV.

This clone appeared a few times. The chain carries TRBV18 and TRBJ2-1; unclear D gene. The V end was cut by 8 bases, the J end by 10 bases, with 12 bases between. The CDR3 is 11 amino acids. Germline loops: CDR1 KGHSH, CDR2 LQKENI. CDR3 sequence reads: CASATGGEQFF. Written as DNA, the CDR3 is TGTGCCAGCGCTACGGGTGGCGAGCAGTTCTTC.

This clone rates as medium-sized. CDR3 in amino acids: CASRSGGVVEQYF. CDR3 nucleotides: TGTGCCAGCAGAAGCGGGGGAGTCGTCGAGCAGTACTTC. The chain uses TRBV27 and TRBJ2-7; TRBD2 matches at 8 bases. This CDR3 has 13 amino acids. The ends lost 6 bases at V and 6 bases at J; junction bases unmatched: 7. Germline CDR1 and CDR2: MNHEY and SMNVEV (reference sequence).

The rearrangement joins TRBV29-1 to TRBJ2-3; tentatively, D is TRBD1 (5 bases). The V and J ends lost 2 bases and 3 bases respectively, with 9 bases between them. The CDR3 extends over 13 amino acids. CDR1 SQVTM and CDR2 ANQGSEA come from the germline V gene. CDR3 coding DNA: TGCAGCGTTGAACTGGACACGACAGATACGCAGTATTTT. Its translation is CSVELDTTDTQYF.

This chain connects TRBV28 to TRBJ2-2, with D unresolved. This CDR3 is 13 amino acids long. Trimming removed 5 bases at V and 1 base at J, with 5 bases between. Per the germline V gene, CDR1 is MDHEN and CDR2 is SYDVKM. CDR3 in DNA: TGTGCCAGCAGTCTATTGAACACCGGGGAGCTGTTTTTT. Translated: CASSLLNTGELFF.

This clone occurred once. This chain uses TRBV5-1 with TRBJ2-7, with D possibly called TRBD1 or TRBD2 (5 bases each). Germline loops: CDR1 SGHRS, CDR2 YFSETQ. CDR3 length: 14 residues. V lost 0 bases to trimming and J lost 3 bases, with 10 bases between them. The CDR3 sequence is CASSLEGTIYEQYF. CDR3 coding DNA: TGCGCCAGCAGCTTGGAAGGGACCATCTACGAGCAGTACTTC.

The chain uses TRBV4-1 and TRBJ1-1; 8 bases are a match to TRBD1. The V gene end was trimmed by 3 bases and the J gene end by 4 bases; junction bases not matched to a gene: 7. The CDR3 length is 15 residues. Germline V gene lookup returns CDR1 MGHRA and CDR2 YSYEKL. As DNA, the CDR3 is TGCGCCAGCAGCCATATTGGACAGGGCGGCACTGAAGCTTTCTTT. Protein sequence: CASSHIGQGGTEAFF.

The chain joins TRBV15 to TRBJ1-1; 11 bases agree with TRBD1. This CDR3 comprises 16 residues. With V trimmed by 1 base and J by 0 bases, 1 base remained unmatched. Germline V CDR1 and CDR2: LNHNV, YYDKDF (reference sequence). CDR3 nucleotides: TGTGCCACCAGCAGAGGGACAGGGGGCGTGAACACTGAAGCTTTCTTT. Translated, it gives CATSRGTGGVNTEAFF. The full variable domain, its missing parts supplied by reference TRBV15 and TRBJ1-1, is DAMVIQNPRYQVTQFGKPVTLSCSQTLNHNVMYWYQQKSSQAPKLLFHYYDKDFNNEADTPDNFQSRRPNTSFCFLDIRSPGLGDTAMYLCATSRGTGGVNTEAFFGQGTRLTVV.

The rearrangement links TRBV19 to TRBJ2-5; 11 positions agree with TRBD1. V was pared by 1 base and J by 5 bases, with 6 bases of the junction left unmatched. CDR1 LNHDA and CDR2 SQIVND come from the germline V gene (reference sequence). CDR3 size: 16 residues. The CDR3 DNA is TGTGCCAGTAGTATAGGGACAGGGGGCATGTCGGAGACCCAGTACTTC. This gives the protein CASSIGTGGMSETQYF.

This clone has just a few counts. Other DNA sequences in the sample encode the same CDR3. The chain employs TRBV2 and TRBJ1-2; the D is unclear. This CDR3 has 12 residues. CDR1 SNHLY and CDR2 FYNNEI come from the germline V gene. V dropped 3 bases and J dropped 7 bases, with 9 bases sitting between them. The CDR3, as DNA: TGTGCCAGCAGTGAGCGGGGTAGTGGCTACACCTTC. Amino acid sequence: CASSERGSGYTF.

The CDR3: CASKPGTEAYEQYF. CDR3 nucleotides: TGTGCCAGCAAGCCCGGGACAGAGGCCTACGAGCAGTACTTC. V usage is TRBV6-1 and J usage is TRBJ2-7, with 7 bases that match TRBD1. Unmatched junction bases numbered 8, after V lost 7 bases and J lost 2 bases. The CDR3 is made up of 14 amino acids. CDR1 is MNHNS and CDR2 is SASEGT in the germline V gene.